Presented here are 18 T cell receptor beta chains from one specimen sequenced in a study of early T cells in non-severe SARS-CoV-2 infection. MiXCR was run by TCRdb on the 5' RACE reads, yielding one entry per CDR3 protein. The sample contains approximately 79,000 distinct CDR3 sequences, roughly 13% of which appear only once. Material for sequencing was whole blood. These receptors were taken from an adult who was a healthcare worker with PCR-confirmed SARS-CoV-2 infection or an uninfected control (not recorded which).

The chain recombines TRBV6-4 with TRBJ2-1; 11 bases line up with TRBD2. Germline CDR1 is MRHNA and CDR2 is SNTAGT. CDR3 length: 15 amino acids. V shed 4 bases, J shed 4 bases, and the junction held 3 bases outside the gene matches. CDR3: CASSVTSGGYNEQFF. CDR3 DNA sequence: TGTGCCAGCAGTGTCACTAGCGGGGGTTACAATGAGCAGTTCTTC.

This clonotype came up a few times. J is TRBJ2-2 and V is TRBV5-1; D perhaps matches TRBD2 (5 bases). V was clipped by 4 bases and J by 3 bases, with 16 bases between them. CDR3 size: 16 residues. Germline V CDR1 and CDR2: SGHRS, YFSETQ. The CDR3 DNA sequence: TGCGCCAGCAGCCAACTAGGAATCCGGTACACCGGGGAGCTGTTTTTT. Protein product: CASSQLGIRYTGELFF.

At least ten counts were recorded for this clonotype. V gene TRBV9 combines with J gene TRBJ2-3; TRBD2 matches 13 bases. The V gene's germline CDR1 is SGDLS and CDR2 YYNGEE. This CDR3 has 15 residues. The V segment lost 2 bases and the J segment 6 bases; nucleotides outside the gene matches: 3. CDR3 amino acids: CASSVGLAGVDTQYF. In DNA form, the CDR3 reads TGTGCCAGCAGCGTCGGACTAGCGGGAGTTGATACGCAGTATTTT.

This clonotype has a count of ten or more. The chain recombines TRBV3-1 with TRBJ1-1; D gene uncertain. The CDR3 length is 16 residues. Trimming removed 1 base at V and 1 base at J, with 13 bases between. Looked up from germline, CDR1 is LGHDT and CDR2 is YNNKEL (reference sequence). Here the CDR3 DNA reads TGTGCCAGCAGCCAAGGGGCGGGCAGACGGAACACTGAAGCTTTCTTT. This encodes CASSQGAGRRNTEAFF. The full variable domain, completed using reference TRBV3-1 and TRBJ1-1, is DTAVSQTPKYLVTQMGNDKSIKCEQNLGHDTMYWYKQDSKKFLKIMFSYNNKELIINETVPNRFSPKSPDKAHLNLHINSLELGDSAVYFCASSQGAGRRNTEAFFGQGTRLTVV.

This clonotype has a count of ten or more. The chain joins TRBV20-1 to TRBJ1-2, with TRBD1 identical over 12 bases. CDR1 is DFQATT and CDR2 is SNEGSKA in the germline V gene (reference sequence). Trimming cost V 5 bases and J 13 bases; bases outside gene matches: 14. This CDR3 is 14 amino acids long. The CDR3 bases are TGCAGTGCTCTGGGCCCGGGACAGGGGGCTATAGCCACCTTC. As protein: CSALGPGQGAIATF.

This clonotype came up a few times. V usage is TRBV4-1 and J usage is TRBJ2-1; TRBD2 matches 13 bases. The ends lost 0 bases at V and 1 base at J; junction bases unmatched: 9. The CDR3 totals 20 residues. Germline CDR1 reads MGHRA; CDR2 reads YSYEKL. DNA for the CDR3: TGCGCCAGCAGCCAAGATCTAGGACTAGCGGGAGCGGGGTCCTACAATGAGCAGTTCTTC. Protein: CASSQDLGLAGAGSYNEQFF.

This clonotype was counted many times. The rearrangement uses TRBV9 and TRBJ1-5, with unresolved D. Between the trimmed V and J ends, which lost 0 bases and 4 bases, there was a span of 11 bases. This CDR3 is 15 amino acids long. CDR1 is SGDLS, CDR2 YYNGEE, per germline. The CDR3 sequence is CASSVEGEPNQPQHF. The CDR3 nucleotides read TGTGCCAGCAGCGTAGAGGGAGAGCCAAATCAGCCCCAGCATTTT.

This clonotype was seen at least ten times. J is TRBJ2-5 and V is TRBV6-5; no clear D gene. The CDR3 length is 13 residues. Germline loops: CDR1 MNHEY, CDR2 SVGAGI. The germline V and J ends were trimmed by 6 bases and 5 bases, with 13 bases remaining between them. The CDR3 region is CASSTPIGETQYF. The CDR3 DNA follows: TGTGCCAGCAGCACCCCGATTGGCGAGACCCAGTACTTC.

This clonotype was seen ten or more times. This rearrangement joins TRBV7-9 to TRBJ2-7; weak D call: TRBD2 (5 bases). The CDR3 extends over 11 amino acids. Trimming stripped 6 bases from V and 3 bases from J, with 6 bases between. From germline, CDR1 is SEHNR and CDR2 FQNEAQ (reference sequence). The CDR3 nucleotides read TGTGCCAGCAGAGCGGACTACGAGCAGTACTTC. As protein: CASRADYEQYF.

The sample holds a few counts of this clonotype. A much bigger clone sits one base away, suggesting this may be a read error. The V and J genes are TRBV12-3 or TRBV12-4 and TRBJ2-7, with D perhaps assigned TRBD1 or TRBD2 (5 bases each). CDR3 length: 13 amino acids. The V gene lost 3 bases and the J gene lost 5 bases, with 11 bases spanning the gap. CDR3 nucleotides: TGTGCCAGCAGTTTCGGGGCTAGCCACGAGCAGTACTTC. This gives the protein CASSFGASHEQYF.

The sample holds many counts of this clonotype. This chain links TRBV7-2 with TRBJ2-5; the match to TRBD1 covers 7 bases. Germline CDR1 reads SGHTA; CDR2 reads FQGNSA. This CDR3 has 14 residues. V shed 4 bases, J shed 4 bases, and the junction held 6 bases outside the gene matches. As DNA, the CDR3 is TGTGCCAGCAGCTCGAACAGGGGTTCAGAGACCCAGTACTTC. Translating gives CASSSNRGSETQYF.

The chain uses TRBV11-2 and TRBJ2-5; D may be TRBD1 (5 bases). This CDR3 comprises 13 residues. Trimming left V 3 bases short and J 7 bases short, with 12 bases between. CDR1 SGHAT and CDR2 FQNNGV come from the germline V gene. The CDR3 bases are TGTGCCAGCAGCTTGCAGGGTCGAGGGACCCAGTACTTC. This gives the protein CASSLQGRGTQYF.

This chain links TRBV28 with TRBJ2-3, with TRBD2 matching over 9 bases. J was trimmed by 1 base and V by 6 bases; bases with no gene match: 11. The length of the CDR3 is 17 residues. The germline CDR1 and CDR2 sequences are MDHEN and SYDVKM. The CDR3 DNA follows: TGTGCCAGCAGAACCCCCGGGGTAGCGGGAGGCACAGATACGCAGTATTTT. It specifies CASRTPGVAGGTDTQYF.

This clonotype has only a few counts. CDR3 sequence: CASSSPDRGHFSYEQYF. In DNA, the CDR3 is TGTGCCAGCAGTTCGCCAGACAGGGGGCATTTTTCCTACGAGCAGTACTTC. The V call is TRBV28, the J call TRBJ2-7; 10 nucleotides line up with TRBD1. The J segment lost 1 base and the V segment lost 4 bases, leaving 10 bases of the junction unmatched. The germline V gene has CDR1 MDHEN and CDR2 SYDVKM. CDR3 length: 17 residues.

This clonotype was counted a few times. The rearrangement uses TRBV10-3 and TRBJ1-1; 8 bases align to TRBD1. CDR1 and CDR2 (germline): ENHRY, SYGVKD. The CDR3 sequence is 11 residues long. V was pared by 7 bases and J by 11 bases, with 6 bases of the junction left unmatched. CDR3 bases: TGTGCCATCACTACCAGGGGGCTCGCTTTCTTT. The encoded protein is CAITTRGLAFF.

In this sample, this clonotype turned up a few times. This chain links TRBV11-2 with TRBJ2-5; D remains ambiguous. Trimming pared 5 bases from V and 4 bases from J, leaving 8 bases between. This CDR3 contains 12 residues. Germline assignment: CDR1 SGHAT and CDR2 FQNNGV. The CDR3 DNA reads TGTGCCAGCAGCCGGATGGCAGAGACCCAGTACTTC. This sequence encodes CASSRMAETQYF.

This clonotype was seen a few times. This chain links TRBV29-1 with TRBJ2-1, with 9 nucleotides matching TRBD2. Germline values: CDR1 SQVTM, CDR2 ANQGSEA. The CDR3 sequence is 15 residues long. The V and J ends lost 0 bases and 8 bases, in that order; junction bases with no gene match: 8. The CDR3 reads CSVEDQTSGGDEQFF. The CDR3 DNA is TGCAGCGTTGAAGATCAGACTAGCGGAGGGGATGAGCAGTTCTTC.

This clonotype was picked up many times. This sequence joins TRBV11-2 and TRBJ2-1; D gene uncertain. Germline V gene lookup returns CDR1 SGHAT and CDR2 FQNNGV. The CDR3 consists of 13 residues. Trimming removed 0 bases from V and 8 bases from J, with 8 bases in between. CDR3 DNA: TGTGCCAGCAGCTTAGAGTTGATTGATGAGCAGTTCTTC. It specifies CASSLELIDEQFF.